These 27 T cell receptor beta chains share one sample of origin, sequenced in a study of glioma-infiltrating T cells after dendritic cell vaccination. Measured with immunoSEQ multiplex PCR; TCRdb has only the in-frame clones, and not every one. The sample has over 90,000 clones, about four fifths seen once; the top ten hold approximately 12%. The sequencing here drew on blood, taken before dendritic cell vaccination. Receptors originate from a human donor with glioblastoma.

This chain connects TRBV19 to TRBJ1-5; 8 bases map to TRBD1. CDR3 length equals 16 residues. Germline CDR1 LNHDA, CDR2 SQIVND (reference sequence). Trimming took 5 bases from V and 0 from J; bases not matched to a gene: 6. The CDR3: CASSGGTGLSNQPQHF. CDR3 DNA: TGTGCCAGTAGTGGAGGGACAGGACTTAGCAATCAGCCCCAGCATTTT.

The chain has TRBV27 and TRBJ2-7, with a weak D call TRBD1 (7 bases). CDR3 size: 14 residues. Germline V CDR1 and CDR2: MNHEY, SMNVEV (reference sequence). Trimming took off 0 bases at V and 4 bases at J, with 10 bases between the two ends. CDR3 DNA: TGTGCCAGCAGTTTATCACCAGGGGGGTACGAGCAGTACTTC. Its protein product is CASSLSPGGYEQYF.

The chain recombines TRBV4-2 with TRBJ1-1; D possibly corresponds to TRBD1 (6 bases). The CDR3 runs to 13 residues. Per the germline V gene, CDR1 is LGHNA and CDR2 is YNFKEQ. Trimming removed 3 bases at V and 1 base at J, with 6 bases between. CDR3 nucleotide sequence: TGTGCCAGCAGCCAGGGGGCGAACACTGAAGCTTTCTTT. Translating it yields CASSQGANTEAFF.

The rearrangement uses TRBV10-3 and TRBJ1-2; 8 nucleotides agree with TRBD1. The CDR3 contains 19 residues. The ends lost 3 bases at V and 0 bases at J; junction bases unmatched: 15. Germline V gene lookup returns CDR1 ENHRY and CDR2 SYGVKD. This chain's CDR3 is CAISEGTTGTGLANYGYTF. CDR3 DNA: TGTGCCATCAGTGAAGGGACGACGGGGACAGGTCTTGCTAACTATGGCTACACCTTC.

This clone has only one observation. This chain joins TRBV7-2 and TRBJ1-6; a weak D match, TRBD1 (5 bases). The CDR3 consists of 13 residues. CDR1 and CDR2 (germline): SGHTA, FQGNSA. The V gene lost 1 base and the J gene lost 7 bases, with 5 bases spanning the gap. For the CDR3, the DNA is TGTGCCAGCAGCTTAGAGGGGAATTCACCCCTCCACTTT. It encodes CASSLEGNSPLHF.

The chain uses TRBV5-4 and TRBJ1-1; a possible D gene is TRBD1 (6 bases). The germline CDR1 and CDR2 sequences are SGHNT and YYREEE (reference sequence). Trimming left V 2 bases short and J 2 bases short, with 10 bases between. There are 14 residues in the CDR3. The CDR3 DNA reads TGTGCCAGCAGCTTCCCAGGGGAAAACACTGAAGCTTTCTTT. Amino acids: CASSFPGENTEAFF.

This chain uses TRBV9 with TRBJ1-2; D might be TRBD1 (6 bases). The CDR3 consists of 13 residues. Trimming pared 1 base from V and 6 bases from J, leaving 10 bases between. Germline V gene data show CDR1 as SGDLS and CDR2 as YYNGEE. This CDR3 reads CASSVQGGDGYTF. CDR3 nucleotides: TGTGCCAGCAGCGTACAAGGGGGAGATGGCTACACCTTC.

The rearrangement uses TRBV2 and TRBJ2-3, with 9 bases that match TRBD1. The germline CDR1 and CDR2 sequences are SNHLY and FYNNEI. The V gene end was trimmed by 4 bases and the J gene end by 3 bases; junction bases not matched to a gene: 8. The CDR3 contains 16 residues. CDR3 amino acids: CASSGGTGMITDTQYF. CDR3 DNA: TGTGCCAGCAGTGGGGGGACAGGGATGATTACAGATACGCAGTATTTT.

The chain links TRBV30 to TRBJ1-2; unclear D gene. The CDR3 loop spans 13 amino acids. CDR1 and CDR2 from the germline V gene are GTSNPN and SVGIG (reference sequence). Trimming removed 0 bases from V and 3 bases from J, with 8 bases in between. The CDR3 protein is CAWSVVRYYGYTF. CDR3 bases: TGTGCCTGGAGTGTGGTGCGTTACTATGGCTACACCTTC.

The CDR3: CASSKGPANYGYTF. In DNA, the CDR3 is TGCGCCAGCAGCAAGGGGCCGGCTAACTATGGCTACACCTTC. The V and J genes are TRBV4-1 and TRBJ1-2; possibly TRBD1 for D (5 bases). This CDR3 contains 14 residues. V was pared by 5 bases and J by 0 bases, with 10 bases between. The V gene's germline CDR1 is MGHRA and CDR2 YSYEKL.

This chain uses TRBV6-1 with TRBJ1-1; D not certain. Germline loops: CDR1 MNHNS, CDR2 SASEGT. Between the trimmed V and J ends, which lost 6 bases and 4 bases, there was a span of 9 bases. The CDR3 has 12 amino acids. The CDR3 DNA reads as TGTGCCAGCAGCCACCGGAGCACTGAAGCTTTCTTT. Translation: CASSHRSTEAFF.

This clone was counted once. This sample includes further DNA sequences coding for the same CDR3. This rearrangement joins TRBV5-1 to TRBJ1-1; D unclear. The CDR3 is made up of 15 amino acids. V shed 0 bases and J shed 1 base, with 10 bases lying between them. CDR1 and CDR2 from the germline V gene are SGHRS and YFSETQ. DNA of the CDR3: TGCGCCAGCAGCTTGGCACTCGGAGGGAACACTGAAGCTTTCTTT. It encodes CASSLALGGNTEAFF. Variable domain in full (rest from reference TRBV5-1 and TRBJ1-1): KAGVTQTPRYLIKTRGQQVTLSCSPISGHRSVSWYQQTPGQGLQFLFEYFSETQRNKGNFPGRFSGRQFSNSRSEMNVSTLELGDSALYLCASSLALGGNTEAFFGQGTRLTVV.

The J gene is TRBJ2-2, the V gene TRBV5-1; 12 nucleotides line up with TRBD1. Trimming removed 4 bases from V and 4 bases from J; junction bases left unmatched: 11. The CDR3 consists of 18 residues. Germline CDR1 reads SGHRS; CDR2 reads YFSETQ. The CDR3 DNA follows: TGCGCCAGCAGCCATAGGGACAGGGGGCTTTGGGGCACCGGGGAGCTGTTTTTT. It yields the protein CASSHRDRGLWGTGELFF.

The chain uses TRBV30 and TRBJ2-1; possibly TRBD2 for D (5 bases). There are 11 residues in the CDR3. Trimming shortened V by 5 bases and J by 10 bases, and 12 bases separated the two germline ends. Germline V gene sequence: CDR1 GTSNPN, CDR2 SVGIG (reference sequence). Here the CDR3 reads CAWHTLGEQFF. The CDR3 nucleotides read TGTGCCTGGCATACACTAGGGGAGCAGTTCTTC.

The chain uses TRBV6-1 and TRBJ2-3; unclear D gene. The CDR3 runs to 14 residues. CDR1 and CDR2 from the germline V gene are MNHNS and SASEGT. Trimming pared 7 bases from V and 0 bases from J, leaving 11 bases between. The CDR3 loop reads CASMKQISTDTQYF. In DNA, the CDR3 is TGTGCCAGCATGAAACAGATTAGCACAGATACGCAGTATTTT.

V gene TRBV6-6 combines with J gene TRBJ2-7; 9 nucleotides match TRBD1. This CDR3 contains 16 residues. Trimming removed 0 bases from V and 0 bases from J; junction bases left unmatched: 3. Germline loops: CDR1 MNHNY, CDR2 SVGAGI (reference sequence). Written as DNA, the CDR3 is TGTGCCAGCAGTTACTCGAACAGGGGGCACTCCTACGAGCAGTACTTC. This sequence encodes CASSYSNRGHSYEQYF.

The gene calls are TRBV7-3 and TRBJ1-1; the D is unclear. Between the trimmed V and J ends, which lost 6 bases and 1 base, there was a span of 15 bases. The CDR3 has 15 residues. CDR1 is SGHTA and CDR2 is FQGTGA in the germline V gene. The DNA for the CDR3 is TGTGCCAGCAGTCTTAACGGTCTAGGGAACACTGAAGCTTTCTTT. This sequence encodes CASSLNGLGNTEAFF.

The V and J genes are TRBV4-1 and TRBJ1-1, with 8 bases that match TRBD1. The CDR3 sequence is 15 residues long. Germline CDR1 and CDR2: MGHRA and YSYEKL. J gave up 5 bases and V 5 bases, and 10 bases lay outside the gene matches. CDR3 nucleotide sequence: TGCGCCAGCAGCAAGACCGGACAGGGTGGGACTGAAGCTTTCTTT. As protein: CASSKTGQGGTEAFF.

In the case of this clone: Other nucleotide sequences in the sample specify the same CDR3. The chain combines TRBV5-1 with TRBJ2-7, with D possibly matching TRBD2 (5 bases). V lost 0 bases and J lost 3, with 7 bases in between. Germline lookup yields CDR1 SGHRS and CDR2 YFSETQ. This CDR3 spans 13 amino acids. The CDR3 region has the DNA TGCGCCAGCAGCTTGGCCGGGAACTACGAGCAGTACTTC. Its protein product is CASSLAGNYEQYF.

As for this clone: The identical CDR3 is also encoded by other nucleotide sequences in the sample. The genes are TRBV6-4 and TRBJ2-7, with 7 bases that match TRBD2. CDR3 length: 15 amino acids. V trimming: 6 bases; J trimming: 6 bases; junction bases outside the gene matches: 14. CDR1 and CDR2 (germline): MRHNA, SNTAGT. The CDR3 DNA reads TGTGCCAGCAGCCCAGGACTAGTGGTCCCTTGCGAGCAGTACTTC. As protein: CASSPGLVVPCEQYF.

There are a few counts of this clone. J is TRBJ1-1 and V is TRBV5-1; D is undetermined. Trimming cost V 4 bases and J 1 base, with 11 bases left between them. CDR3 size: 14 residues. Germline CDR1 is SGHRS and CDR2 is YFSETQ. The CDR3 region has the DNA TGCGCCAGCAGCACCTTACCGAGGAACACTGAAGCTTTCTTT. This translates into CASSTLPRNTEAFF.

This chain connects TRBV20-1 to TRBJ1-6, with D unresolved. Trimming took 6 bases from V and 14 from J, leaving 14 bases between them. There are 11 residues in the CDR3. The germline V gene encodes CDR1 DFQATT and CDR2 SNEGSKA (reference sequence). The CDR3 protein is CSAEDGGSLHF. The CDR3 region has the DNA TGCAGTGCAGAAGACGGCGGGTCCCTCCACTTT.

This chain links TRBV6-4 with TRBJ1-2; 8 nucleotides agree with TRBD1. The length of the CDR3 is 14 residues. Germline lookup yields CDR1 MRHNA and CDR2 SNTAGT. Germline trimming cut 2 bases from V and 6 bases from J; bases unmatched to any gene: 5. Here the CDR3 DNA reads TGTGCCAGCAGTGACCCCGGACAGGGCCATGGCTACACCTTC. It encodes CASSDPGQGHGYTF.

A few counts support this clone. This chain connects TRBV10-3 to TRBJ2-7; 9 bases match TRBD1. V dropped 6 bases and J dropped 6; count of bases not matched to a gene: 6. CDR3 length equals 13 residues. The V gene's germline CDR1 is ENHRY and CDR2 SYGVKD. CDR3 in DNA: TGTGCCATCAGGGGACAGGGTCAAGTCGAGCAGTACTTC. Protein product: CAIRGQGQVEQYF.

The CDR3 protein is CASSNGGPAEYF. CDR3 sequence (DNA): TGTGCCAGCAGCAACGGAGGCCCGGCCGAGTACTTC. This rearrangement joins TRBV5-6 to TRBJ2-7; D possibly corresponds to TRBD2 (5 bases). Germline CDR1 is SGHDT and CDR2 is YYEEEE. The CDR3 has 12 amino acids. Trimming removed 4 bases from V and 11 bases from J, with 16 bases in between. The full variable domain, in which reference TRBV5-6 and TRBJ2-7 provide the parts outside the CDR3, is DAGVTQSPTHLIKTRGQQVTLRCSPKSGHDTVSWYQQALGQGPQFIFQYYEEEERQRGNFPDRFSGHQFPNYSSELNVNALLLGDSALYLCASSNGGPAEYFGPGTRLTVT.

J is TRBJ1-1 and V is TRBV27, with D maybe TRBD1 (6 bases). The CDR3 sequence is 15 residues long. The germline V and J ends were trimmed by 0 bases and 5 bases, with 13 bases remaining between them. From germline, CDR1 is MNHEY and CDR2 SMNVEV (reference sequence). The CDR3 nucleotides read TGTGCCAGCAGTTTATCTGCAGTGAGGGGGACTGAAGCTTTCTTT. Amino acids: CASSLSAVRGTEAFF.

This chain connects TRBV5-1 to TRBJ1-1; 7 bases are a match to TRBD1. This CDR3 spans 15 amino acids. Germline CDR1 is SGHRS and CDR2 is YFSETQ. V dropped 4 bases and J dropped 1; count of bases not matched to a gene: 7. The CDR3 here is CASSPGTASNTEAFF. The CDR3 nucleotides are TGCGCCAGCAGCCCGGGGACAGCCTCGAACACTGAAGCTTTCTTT.